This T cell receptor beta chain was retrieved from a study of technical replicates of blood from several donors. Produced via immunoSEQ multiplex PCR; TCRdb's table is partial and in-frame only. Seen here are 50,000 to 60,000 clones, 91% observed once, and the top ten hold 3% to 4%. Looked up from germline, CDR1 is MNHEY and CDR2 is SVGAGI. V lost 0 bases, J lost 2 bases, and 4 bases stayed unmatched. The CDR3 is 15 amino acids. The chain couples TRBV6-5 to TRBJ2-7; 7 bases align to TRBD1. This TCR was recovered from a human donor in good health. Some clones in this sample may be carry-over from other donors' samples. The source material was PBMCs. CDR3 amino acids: CASSYSSRGTYEQYF. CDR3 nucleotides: TGTGCCAGCAGTTACTCGTCCAGGGGGACCTACGAGCAGTACTTC.